The T cell receptor beta chain described here comes from a study of blood T cells in healthy people across ages. Worth noting for this clonotype: The CDR3 does not end in the conserved phenylalanine or tryptophan, so this is likely a read error.

Trimming pared 4 bases from V and 3 bases from J, leaving 12 bases between. CDR1 and CDR2 from the germline V gene are MGHRA and YSYEKL. The CDR3 is 14 residues long. PCR was performed a second time for about 7 to 12 cycles using a sample-barcoded 5' primer and a J-beta primer mix. TCRdb redid the calling of the 5' RACE reads with MiXCR, one entry per CDR3 protein. The repertoire holds approximately 780,000 distinct CDR3 sequences, with more than 25% as singletons. This same sample was also part of a study on T cells of mothers and their children.

The V gene is TRBV4-1, the J gene TRBJ1-2; TRBD1 might be the D (5 bases). The source material was blood. The TCR comes from a boy younger than 18 in good health. CDR3 region: CASSLRQGDYGYTL. Written as DNA, the CDR3 is TGCGCCAGCAGCCTGCGGCAAGGGGACTATGGCTACACCCTC.